This TCR beta chain came from a study of OX40 agonist ivuxolimab in advanced cancers. In the study overall: Ivuxolimab was an agonistic, fully human IgG2 monoclonal antibody directed against OX40 (CD134), a costimulatory receptor. The purpose of peripheral TCRbeta sequencing was to test whether ivuxolimab changed TCR sequence diversity and led to clonal T-cell expansion. Of the roughly 52 dose-escalation patients, hepatocellular carcinoma was present in about 20, melanoma in roughly 15, renal cell carcinoma in 9 and head and neck cancer in 9. Intravenous ivuxolimab was administered to patients every 2 weeks at six dose levels: 0.01, 0.1, 0.3, 1.5, 3 and 10 mg/kg. In the dose-escalation cohort, 75% to 90% of patients were male, and the mean age was around 60 years with a range of roughly 23 to 79. The paper covers the monotherapy dose-escalation part of the phase I ivuxolimab trial, which included N ≈ 50 patients. Partial responses occurred in three dose-escalation patients, of whom one had hepatocellular carcinoma and two had cutaneous melanoma. Prior anti-PD-1, anti-PD-L1 or anti-CTLA-4 therapy was permitted, and approximately 39% of dose-escalation patients had received checkpoint inhibitors.

Broader findings and caveats from the paper: Low levels of normalized T-cell clonal expansion were also seen in some patients who did not respond. Clonal expansion of both CD4+ and CD8+ blood T cells was observed from baseline to week 6 at doses 0.1 to 3.0 mg/kg. Partial responders in the 0.1-3.0 mg/kg groups had among the lowest normalized peripheral clonal expansion, especially among CD8+ T cells. The antigen specificity of the peripheral T cells that underwent clonal expansion was not determined. After ivuxolimab, CD8+ T cells had more expanded clones than CD4+ T cells on average.

CDR1 and CDR2, per the germline V gene, are SGHTA and FQGTGA. The CDR3 spans 14 residues, from the cysteine through the phenylalanine. The sequence is cut down to CDR3 DNA, 42 bases in frame from base 1. Genomic DNA was isolated from the sorted cells so that the TCRbeta CDR3 region could be sequenced. TCRbeta CDR3 regions were sequenced using the immunoSEQ Assay. TCRdb stores this immuneACCESS table with in-frame sequences only. Part of the clones is absent; in the studies checked, under half of the shortfall reflects unresolved V genes, and no reason is known for the rest. Counted in this sample were approximately 90,000 clones; around 87% of them appeared once. Roughly 4.9% of the sample is held by the ten biggest clonotypes. For this clone: No antigen is known for it. The junction does not match germline at one end; this may be a read error.

Patients with a history of autoimmune disease or receiving systemic immunosuppression were excluded from the trial. Peripheral blood for TCR sequencing was drawn from every dose cohort at baseline, at cycle 4 day 1 and at cycle 7 day 1. Samples came from an open-label, multicenter, first-in-human phase I dose-escalation trial of ivuxolimab. Adults with locally advanced or metastatic melanoma, renal cell, hepatocellular, or head and neck squamous cell carcinoma were enrolled in the trial. CD4+ and CD8+ T cells were sorted separately from peripheral blood before TCR sequencing. The V and J segments used are TRBV7-3 and TRBJ2-1, with 16 bases in between that match TRBD2. This sequence originates from an adult with an advanced solid tumor such as melanoma, head and neck, liver or kidney cancer. Source: CD4+ or CD8+ T cells sorted from blood, taken in a trial of the OX40 agonist ivuxolimab. The sequence in DNA is TGTGCCAGCAGCCCGGGACTAGCGGGAGGGTTTTTGGTCTTC. This yields the protein CASSPGLAGGFLVF.